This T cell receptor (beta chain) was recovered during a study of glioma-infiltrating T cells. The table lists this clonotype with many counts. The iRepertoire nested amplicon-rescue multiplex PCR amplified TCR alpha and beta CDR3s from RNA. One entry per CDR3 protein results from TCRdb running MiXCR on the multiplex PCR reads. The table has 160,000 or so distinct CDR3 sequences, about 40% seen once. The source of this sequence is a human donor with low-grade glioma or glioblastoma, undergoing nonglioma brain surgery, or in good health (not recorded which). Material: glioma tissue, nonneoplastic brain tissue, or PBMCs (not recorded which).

CDR3: CASSLSPGQSVRPQHF. Here the CDR3 DNA reads TGTGCCAGCAGTTTATCCCCGGGACAATCTGTTCGGCCCCAGCATTTT. The chain links TRBV28 to TRBJ1-5; a weak D match, TRBD1 (6 bases). The CDR3 spans 16 residues. Germline CDR1 and CDR2: MDHEN and SYDVKM. V gave up 1 base and J gave up 9 bases, with 19 bases separating them.